Listed below are T cell receptor beta chains from one sample, sequenced in a study of T cell responses to AZD1222 COVID-19 vaccine. TCRdb's copy holds only in-frame clones and misses some; the assay was immunoSEQ multiplex PCR. The sample shows over 150,000 clones, about 92% of them seen only once. The sequenced sample was peripheral blood, obtained on day 0 of AZD1222 vaccination. These receptor sequences come from an adult in good health. Both conserved end residues are part of each CDR3. D genes are given only for firm matches. A clone size is listed for some rows: how often the clone was seen (once, few, many), or a class if it is expanded.

TRBD1	NA	TRBV7-8	TRBJ1-4	TGTGCCAGCAGCTTAGCGCAGGGGGCCAGCGAAAAACTGTTTTTT	CASSLAQGASEKLFF
NA	few	TRBV2	TRBJ1-5	TGTGCCAGCAGTGAAGCAGGGAGAAATAGCAATCAGCCCCAGCATTTT	CASSEAGRNSNQPQHF
TRBD2	once	TRBV9	TRBJ2-1	TGTGCCAGCAGCCTCCGAGGAGAATTCGGGAGGACCCCCGGAGAGCAGTTCTTC	CASSLRGEFGRTPGEQFF
NA	NA	TRBV2	TRBJ1-4	TGTGCCAGCAGATCGACACCGAGTCGAGAAAAACTGTTTTTT	CASRSTPSREKLFF
TRBD1	NA	TRBV2	TRBJ1-2	TGTGCCAGCAGTTACCAGGGGGCGCGTGGCTACACCTTC	CASSYQGARGYTF
NA	many	TRBV5-1	TRBJ1-4	TGCGCCAGCAGCATAGGGGGGGTTAATGAAAAACTGTTTTTT	CASSIGGVNEKLFF
NA	NA	TRBV29-1	TRBJ2-7	TGCAGCGTCCTCGTAGTGGGCGCCTACGAGCAGTACTTC	CSVLVVGAYEQYF
NA	NA	TRBV25-1	TRBJ1-6	TGTGCCAGCAGTGAATCGGGGGGGCTGGGGGATTCACCCCTCCACTTT	CASSESGGLGDSPLHF
NA	NA	TRBV24-1	TRBJ1-5	TGTGCCACCAGTGACAGGGTATCCAATCAGCCCCAGCATTTT	CATSDRVSNQPQHF
NA	NA	TRBV9	TRBJ2-1	TGTGCCAGCAGCGTAGAAGGGGGCGGGAGCTCCTTTCCCTACAATGAGCAGTTCTTC	CASSVEGGGSSFPYNEQFF
TRBD2	NA	TRBV6-1	TRBJ2-7	TGTGCCAGCAGTGGGAGGAGGGCAGGGACTATCGACGAGCAGTACTTC	CASSGRRAGTIDEQYF
NA	NA	TRBV10-2	TRBJ2-1	TGCGCCAGCAGGAATATGGGAATGTCCTACAATGAGCAGTTCTTC	CASRNMGMSYNEQFF
NA	NA	TRBV4-3	TRBJ1-1	TGCGCCAGCAGCCAAGATGCGGGGCTGGGTGAAGCTTTCTTT	CASSQDAGLGEAFF
NA	NA	TRBV19	TRBJ1-5	TGTGCCAGTAGTATACTGTGGGGGCGCGGTCAGCCCCAGCATTTT	CASSILWGRGQPQHF
TRBD1	NA	TRBV28	TRBJ1-1	TGTGCCAGCAGGAATTCACAGGGGGCTTTCTTT	CASRNSQGAFF
NA	NA	TRBV5-8	TRBJ1-4	TGTGCCAGCAGCTTCCAGGGGTCCGGACGGGAAAAACTGTTTTTT	CASSFQGSGREKLFF
NA	NA	TRBV2	TRBJ2-2	TGTGCCAGCATGGGGCGGAAAAACACCGGGGAGCTGTTTTTT	CASMGRKNTGELFF
NA	NA	TRBV19	TRBJ1-3	TGTGCCAGTAGTATGGTAGGAAACACCATATATTTT	CASSMVGNTIYF